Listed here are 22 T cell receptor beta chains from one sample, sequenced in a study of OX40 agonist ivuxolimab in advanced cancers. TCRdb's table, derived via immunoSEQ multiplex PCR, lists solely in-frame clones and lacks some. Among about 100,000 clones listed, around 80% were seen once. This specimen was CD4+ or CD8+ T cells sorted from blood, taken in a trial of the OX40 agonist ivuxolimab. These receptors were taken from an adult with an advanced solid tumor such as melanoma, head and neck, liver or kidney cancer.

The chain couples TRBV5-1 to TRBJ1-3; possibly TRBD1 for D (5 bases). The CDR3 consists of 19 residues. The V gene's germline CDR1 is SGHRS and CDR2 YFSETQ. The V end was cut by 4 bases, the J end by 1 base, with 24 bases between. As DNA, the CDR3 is TGCGCCAGCAGCCCGGAGGGACGGGGCCTTGTTGGGTCTGGAAACACCATATATTTT. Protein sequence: CASSPEGRGLVGSGNTIYF.

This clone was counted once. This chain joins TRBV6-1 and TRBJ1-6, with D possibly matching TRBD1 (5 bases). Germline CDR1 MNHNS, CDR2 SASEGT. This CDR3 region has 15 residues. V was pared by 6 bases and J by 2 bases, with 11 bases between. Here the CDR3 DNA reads TGTGCCAGCAGGGATCCGGGACCCTATAATTCACCCCTCCACTTT. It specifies CASRDPGPYNSPLHF.

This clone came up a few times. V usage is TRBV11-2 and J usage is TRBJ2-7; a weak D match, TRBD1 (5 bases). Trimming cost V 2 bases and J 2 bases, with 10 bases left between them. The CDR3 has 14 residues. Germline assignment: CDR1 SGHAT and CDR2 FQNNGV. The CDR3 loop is CASSLRQPPYEQYF. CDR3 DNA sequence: TGTGCCAGCAGCTTAAGACAGCCTCCCTACGAGCAGTACTTC.

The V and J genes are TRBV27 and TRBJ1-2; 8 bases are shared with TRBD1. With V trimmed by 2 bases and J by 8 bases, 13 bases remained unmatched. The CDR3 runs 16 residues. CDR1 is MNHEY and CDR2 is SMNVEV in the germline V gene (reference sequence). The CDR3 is CASSLQVTGVIGGYTF. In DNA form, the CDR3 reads TGTGCCAGCAGTTTACAGGTGACAGGGGTCATTGGGGGCTACACCTTC.

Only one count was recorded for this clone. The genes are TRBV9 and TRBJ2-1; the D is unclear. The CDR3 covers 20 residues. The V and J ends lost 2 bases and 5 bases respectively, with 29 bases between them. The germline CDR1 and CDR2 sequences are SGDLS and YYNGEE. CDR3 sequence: CASSVRGNTLTLDNDNEQFF. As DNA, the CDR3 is TGTGCCAGCAGCGTTAGAGGCAATACCCTTACTTTGGATAATGACAATGAGCAGTTCTTC.

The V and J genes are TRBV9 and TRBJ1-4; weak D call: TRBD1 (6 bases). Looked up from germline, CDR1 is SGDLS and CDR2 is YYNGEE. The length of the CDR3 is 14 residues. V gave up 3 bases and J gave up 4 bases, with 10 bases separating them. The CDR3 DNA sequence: TGTGCCAGCAGCGCCGGACAGTTTAATGAAAAACTGTTTTTT. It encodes CASSAGQFNEKLFF.

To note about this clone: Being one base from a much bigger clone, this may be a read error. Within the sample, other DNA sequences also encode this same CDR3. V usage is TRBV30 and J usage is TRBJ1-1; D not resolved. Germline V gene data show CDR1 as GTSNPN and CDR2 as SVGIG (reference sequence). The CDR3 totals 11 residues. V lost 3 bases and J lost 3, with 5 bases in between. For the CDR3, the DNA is TGTGCCTGGAGCTATGACACTGAAGCTTTCTTT. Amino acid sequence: CAWSYDTEAFF.

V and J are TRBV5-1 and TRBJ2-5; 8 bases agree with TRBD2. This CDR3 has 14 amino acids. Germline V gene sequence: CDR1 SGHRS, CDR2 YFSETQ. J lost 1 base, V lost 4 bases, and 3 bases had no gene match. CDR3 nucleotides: TGCGCCAGCAGCCGGGAGGGGGTCCAAGAGACCCAGTACTTC. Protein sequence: CASSREGVQETQYF.

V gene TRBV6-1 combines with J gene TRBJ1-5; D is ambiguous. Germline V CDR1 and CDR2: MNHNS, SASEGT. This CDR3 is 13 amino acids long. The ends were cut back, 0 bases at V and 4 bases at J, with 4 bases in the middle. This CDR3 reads CASSEAENQPQHF. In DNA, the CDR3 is TGTGCCAGCAGTGAAGCGGAAAATCAGCCCCAGCATTTT.

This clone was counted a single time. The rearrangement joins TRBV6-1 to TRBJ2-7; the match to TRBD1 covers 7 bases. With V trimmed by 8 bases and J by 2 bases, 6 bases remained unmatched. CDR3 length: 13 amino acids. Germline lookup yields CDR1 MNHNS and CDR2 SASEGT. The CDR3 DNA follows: TGTGCCAGCGGTCACAGGGGTCCCTACGAGCAGTACTTC. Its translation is CASGHRGPYEQYF.

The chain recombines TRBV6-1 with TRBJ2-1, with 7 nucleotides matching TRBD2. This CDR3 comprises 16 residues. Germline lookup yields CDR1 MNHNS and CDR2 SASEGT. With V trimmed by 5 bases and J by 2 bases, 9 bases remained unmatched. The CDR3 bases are TGTGCCAGCAGTCAAGACTGGGGGGGGACCTACAATGAGCAGTTCTTC. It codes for CASSQDWGGTYNEQFF.

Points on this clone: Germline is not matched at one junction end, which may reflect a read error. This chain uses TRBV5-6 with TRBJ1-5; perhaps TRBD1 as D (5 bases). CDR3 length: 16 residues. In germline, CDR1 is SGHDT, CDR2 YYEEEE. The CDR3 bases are TGTGCCAGCACCTTGGGGTGGGGGGTGTACGAACAGCCCCAGCATTTT. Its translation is CASTLGWGVYEQPQHF.

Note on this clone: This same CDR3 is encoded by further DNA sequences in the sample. The CDR3 DNA reads as TGTGCCAGTAGTATCGGACAAGACTATGGCTACACCTTC. Amino acid sequence: CASSIGQDYGYTF. The V gene is TRBV19, the J gene TRBJ1-2; tentatively, D is TRBD1 (5 bases). Trimming removed 3 bases at V and 3 bases at J, with 8 bases between. Germline V gene lookup returns CDR1 LNHDA and CDR2 SQIVND (reference sequence). The CDR3 loop spans 13 amino acids.

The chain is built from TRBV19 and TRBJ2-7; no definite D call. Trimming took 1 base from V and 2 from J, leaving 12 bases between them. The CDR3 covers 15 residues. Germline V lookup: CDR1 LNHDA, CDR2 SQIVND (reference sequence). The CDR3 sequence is CASSIAPMGPYEQYF. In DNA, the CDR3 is TGTGCCAGTAGTATAGCCCCTATGGGCCCCTACGAGCAGTACTTC.

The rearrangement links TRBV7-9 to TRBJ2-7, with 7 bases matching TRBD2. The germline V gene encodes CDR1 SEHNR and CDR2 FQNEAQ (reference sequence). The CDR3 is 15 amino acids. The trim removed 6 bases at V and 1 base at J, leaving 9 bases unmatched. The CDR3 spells CASSQKGRESYEQYF. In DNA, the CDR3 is TGTGCCAGCAGTCAAAAGGGGCGGGAGTCCTACGAGCAGTACTTC. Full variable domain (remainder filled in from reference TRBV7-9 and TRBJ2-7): DTGVSQNPRHKITKRGQNVTFRCDPISEHNRLYWYRQTLGQGPEFLTYFQNEAQLEKSRLLSDRFSAERPKGSFSTLEIQRTEQGDSAMYLCASSQKGRESYEQYFGPGTRLTVT.

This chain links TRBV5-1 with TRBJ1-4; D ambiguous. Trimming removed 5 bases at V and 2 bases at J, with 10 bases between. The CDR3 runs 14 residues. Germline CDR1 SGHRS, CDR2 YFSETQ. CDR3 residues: CASRKLGTNEKLFF. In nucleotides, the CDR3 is TGCGCCAGCAGGAAGTTAGGGACTAATGAAAAACTGTTTTTT.

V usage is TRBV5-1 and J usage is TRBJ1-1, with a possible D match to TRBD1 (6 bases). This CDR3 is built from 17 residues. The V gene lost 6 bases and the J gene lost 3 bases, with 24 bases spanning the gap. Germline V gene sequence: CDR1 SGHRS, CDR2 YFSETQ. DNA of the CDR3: TGCGCCAGCACCACTGGTAGTACAGGGTCCATCGACACTGAAGCTTTCTTT. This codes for CASTTGSTGSIDTEAFF. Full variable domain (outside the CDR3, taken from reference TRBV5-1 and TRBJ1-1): KAGVTQTPRYLIKTRGQQVTLSCSPISGHRSVSWYQQTPGQGLQFLFEYFSETQRNKGNFPGRFSGRQFSNSRSEMNVSTLELGDSALYLCASTTGSTGSIDTEAFFGQGTRLTVV.

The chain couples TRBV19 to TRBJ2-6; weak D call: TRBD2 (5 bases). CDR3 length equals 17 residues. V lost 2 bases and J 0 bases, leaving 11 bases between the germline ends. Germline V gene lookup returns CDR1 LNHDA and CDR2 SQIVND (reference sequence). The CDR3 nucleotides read TGTGCCAGTAGTATAAGGACTTCCAGCTCTGGGGCCAACGTCCTGACTTTC. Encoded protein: CASSIRTSSSGANVLTF.

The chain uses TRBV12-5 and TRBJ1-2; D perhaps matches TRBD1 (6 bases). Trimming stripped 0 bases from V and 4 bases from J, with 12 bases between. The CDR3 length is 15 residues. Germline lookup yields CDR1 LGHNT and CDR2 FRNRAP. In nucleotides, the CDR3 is TGTGCTAGTGGTTTGGTGGGGGGCGTCGGCTATGGCTACACCTTC. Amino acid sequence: CASGLVGGVGYGYTF.

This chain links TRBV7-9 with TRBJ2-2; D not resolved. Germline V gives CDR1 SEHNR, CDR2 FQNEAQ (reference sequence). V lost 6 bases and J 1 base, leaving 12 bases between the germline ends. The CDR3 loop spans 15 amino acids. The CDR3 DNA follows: TGTGCCAGCAGTCCCTACCCACTGAACACCGGGGAGCTGTTTTTT. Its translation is CASSPYPLNTGELFF. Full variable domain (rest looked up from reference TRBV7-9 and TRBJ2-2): DTGVSQNPRHKITKRGQNVTFRCDPISEHNRLYWYRQTLGQGPEFLTYFQNEAQLEKSRLLSDRFSAERPKGSFSTLEIQRTEQGDSAMYLCASSPYPLNTGELFFGEGSRLTVL.

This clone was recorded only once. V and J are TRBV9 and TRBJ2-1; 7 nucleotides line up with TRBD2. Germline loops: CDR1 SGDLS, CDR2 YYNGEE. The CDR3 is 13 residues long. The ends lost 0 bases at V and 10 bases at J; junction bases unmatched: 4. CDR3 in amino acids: CASSVEGLGEQFF. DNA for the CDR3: TGTGCCAGCAGCGTAGAAGGACTAGGCGAGCAGTTCTTC. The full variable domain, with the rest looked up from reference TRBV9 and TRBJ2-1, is DSGVTQTPKHLITATGQRVTLRCSPRSGDLSVYWYQQSLDQGLQFLIQYYNGEERAKGNILERFSAQQFPDLHSELNLSSLELGDSALYFCASSVEGLGEQFFGPGTRLTVL.

CDR3: CASSPTGHEQYF. CDR3 bases: TGTGCCAGCTCCCCGACAGGGCACGAGCAGTACTTC. The V and J genes are TRBV18 and TRBJ2-7, with TRBD1 identical over 7 bases. Germline V gene lookup returns CDR1 KGHSH and CDR2 LQKENI. Unmatched junction bases numbered 4, after V lost 6 bases and J lost 5 bases. The CDR3 totals 12 residues.